This T cell receptor (beta chain) was obtained from a study of follicular helper T cells after annual influenza vaccination. This CDR3 comprises 15 residues. Germline CDR1 LNHDA, CDR2 SQIVND (reference sequence). V lost 4 bases and J lost 1, with 11 bases in between. As to time point: 2014-2015 season, pre-vaccination. Donors with HIV/AIDS, active malignancy, immunomodulators or active illness were excluded. Sorted cTfh were non-naive CD4+CXCR5+PD-1+, either ICOS+CD38+ or ICOS-CD38-. The table came from immunoSEQ multiplex PCR; TCRdb's copy has only in-frame clones and leaves some out. The sample carries 25,000 to 35,000 clones, roughly 80% recorded once.

The rearrangement uses TRBV19 and TRBJ1-5; D perhaps matches TRBD1 (6 bases). This clonotype was obtained from an adult who received the influenza vaccine. Material: CXCR5+ CD38- circulating T follicular helper cells from blood, obtained on the day of influenza vaccination. The subset: circulating Tfh, non-naive CD4+CXCR5+PD-1+ (ICOS+CD38+ or ICOS-CD38-). The CDR3 spells CASSKQGGSNQPQHF. In nucleotides, the CDR3 is TGTGCCAGTAGTAAACAGGGAGGGAGCAATCAGCCCCAGCATTTT. Full variable domain (rest looked up from reference TRBV19 and TRBJ1-5): DGGITQSPKYLFRKEGQNVTLSCEQNLNHDAMYWYRQDPGQGLRLIYYSQIVNDFQKGDIAEGYSVSREKKESFPLTVTSAQKNPTAFYLCASSKQGGSNQPQHFGDGTRLSIL.